The 8 T cell receptor beta chains in this list originate from one sample, sequenced in a study of T-cell reconstitution after alpha-beta-depleted transplantation in children. Unique molecular identifiers were incorporated when the TCRbeta library was constructed. TCRdb called the PCR reads again in MiXCR, with one record for every CDR3 protein. Of about 200,000 distinct CDR3 sequences in the sample, approximately 6.3% were seen once. The sequencing here drew on PBMCs, taken before TCRalphabeta/CD19-depleted stem cell transplant. Receptors were obtained from a boy between 2 and 10 years old with acute lymphoblastic leukemia, due to receive a stem cell transplant.

About this clonotype itself: Without the conserved terminal phenylalanine or tryptophan, this CDR3 likely stems from a read error. The genes are TRBV6-1 and TRBJ1-1, with a weak D call TRBD1 (6 bases). The V end lost 4 bases, the J end lost 7 bases, and 13 bases lay between the germline ends. Per germline, CDR1 MNHNS and CDR2 SASEGT. This CDR3 spans 13 amino acids. The CDR3 here is CASSVYWTDEAFC. CDR3 in DNA: TGTGCCAGCAGTGTATATTGGACAGATGAAGCTTTCTGT.

This clonotype showed up just a few times. This rearrangement joins TRBV29-1 to TRBJ1-2; the D gene is possibly TRBD1 (5 bases). Germline V gene sequence: CDR1 SQVTM, CDR2 ANQGSEA. Trimming cost V 2 bases and J 8 bases, with 21 bases left between them. The CDR3 totals 15 residues. The CDR3: CSVEHITSDTIGYTF. For the CDR3, the DNA is TGCAGCGTTGAACATATCACGTCGGACACCATAGGCTACACCTTC.

At least ten counts were recorded for this clonotype. The chain recombines TRBV12-5 with TRBJ2-5; TRBD2 is a possible D gene (5 bases). Germline loops: CDR1 LGHNT, CDR2 FRNRAP. The CDR3 is 13 residues long. Between the trimmed V and J ends, which lost 7 bases and 4 bases, there was a span of 13 bases. The DNA of the CDR3 is TGTGCTAGTGCCCCAGTGGCGGGAGAGACCCAGTACTTC. As protein: CASAPVAGETQYF.

This clonotype appeared a single time. J is TRBJ1-4 and V is TRBV7-2; D is unresolved. V shed 1 base and J shed 4 bases, with 10 bases lying between them. The V gene's germline CDR1 is SGHTA and CDR2 FQGNSA. The CDR3 runs to 15 residues. CDR3 sequence reads: CASSLVMGFNEKLFF. The DNA of the CDR3 is TGTGCCAGCAGCTTAGTCATGGGGTTTAATGAAAAACTGTTTTTT.

This clonotype has only a few counts. V and J are TRBV19 and TRBJ1-1; TRBD1 might be the D (6 bases). V lost 3 bases, J lost 8 bases, and 13 bases lay in between. In germline, CDR1 is LNHDA, CDR2 SQIVND (reference sequence). The CDR3 runs 13 residues. CDR3 nucleotide sequence: TGTGCCAGTAGTATCTCATCACAGGGCGAAGCTTTCTTT. The encoded protein is CASSISSQGEAFF.

The chain joins TRBV11-1 to TRBJ2-2; D possibly corresponds to TRBD2 (6 bases). Trimming took off 3 bases at V and 0 bases at J, with 20 bases between the two ends. This CDR3 spans 19 amino acids. Germline V CDR1 and CDR2: SGHAT, FQDESV (reference sequence). The chain's CDR3 is CASSFSLMGGGTNTGELFF. The DNA for the CDR3 is TGTGCCAGCAGCTTTTCCCTAATGGGGGGAGGTACGAACACCGGGGAGCTGTTTTTT.

Many counts were recorded for this clonotype. This sequence joins TRBV28 and TRBJ2-7; 7 nucleotides line up with TRBD1. Germline CDR1 reads MDHEN; CDR2 reads SYDVKM. The CDR3 contains 16 residues. The trim removed 2 bases at V and 4 bases at J, leaving 11 bases unmatched. The CDR3 spells CASSLRSDRVGYEQYF. CDR3 nucleotide sequence: TGTGCCAGCAGTTTACGCTCCGACAGGGTAGGGTACGAGCAGTACTTC.

At least ten counts were recorded for this clonotype. The chain carries TRBV4-3 and TRBJ1-3, with D perhaps TRBD1 (5 bases). CDR3 length equals 15 residues. Germline-derived CDR1 and CDR2 are LGHNA and YSLEER. V was clipped by 1 base and J by 4 bases, with 11 bases between them. The CDR3 loop reads CASSQVARAGNTIYF. The CDR3 DNA reads as TGCGCCAGCAGCCAAGTCGCCAGGGCAGGAAACACCATATATTTT.